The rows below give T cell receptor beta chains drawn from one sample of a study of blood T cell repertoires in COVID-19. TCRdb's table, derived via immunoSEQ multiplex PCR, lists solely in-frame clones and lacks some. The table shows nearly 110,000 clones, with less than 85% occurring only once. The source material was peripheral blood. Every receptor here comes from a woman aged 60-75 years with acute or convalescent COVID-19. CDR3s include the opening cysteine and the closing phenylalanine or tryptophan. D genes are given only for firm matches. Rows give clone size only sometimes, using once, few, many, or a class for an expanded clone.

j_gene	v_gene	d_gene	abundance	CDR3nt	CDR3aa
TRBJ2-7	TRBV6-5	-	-	TGTGCCAGCAGTTCCCGCACAGGGAGCTCCTACGAGCAGTACTTC	CASSSRTGSSYEQYF
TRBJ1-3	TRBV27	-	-	TGTGCCAGCAGTTTACGCTTCGACGGGGGGACAACATCTGGAAACACCATATATTTT	CASSLRFDGGTTSGNTIYF
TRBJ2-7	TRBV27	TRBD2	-	TGTGCCAGCAGTTTATCCCCGGGAGGCCCGCCATACGAGCAGTACTTC	CASSLSPGGPPYEQYF
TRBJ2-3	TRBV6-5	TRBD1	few	TGTGCCAGCAGCAGATCAGGGGGAGATACGCAGTATTTT	CASSRSGGDTQYF
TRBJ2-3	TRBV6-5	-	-	TGTGCCAGCAGTTCCCCATACAGGGCCAGAGATACGCAGTATTTT	CASSSPYRARDTQYF
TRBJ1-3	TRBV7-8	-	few	TGTGCCAGCAGCCTCCACACCCGGGATCGACGTGACTCTGGAAACACCATATATTTT	CASSLHTRDRRDSGNTIYF
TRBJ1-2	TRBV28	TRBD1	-	TGTGCCAGCAGTACCTCAGGGACAGGCTTATTGCGTGGCTACACCTTC	CASSTSGTGLLRGYTF
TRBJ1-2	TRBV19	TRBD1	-	TGTGCCAGTAGCCCGGGGCCGGGACAGGGGGCAATCTATGGCTACACCTTC	CASSPGPGQGAIYGYTF
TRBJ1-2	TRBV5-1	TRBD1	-	TGCGCCAGCAAACCGGGACAGGGGATATATAACTATGGCTACACCTTC	CASKPGQGIYNYGYTF
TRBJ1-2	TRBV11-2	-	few	TGTGCCAGCAGCACAGGCGGGGAGGGCTATGGCTACACCTTC	CASSTGGEGYGYTF
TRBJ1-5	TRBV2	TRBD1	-	TGTGCCAGCAGTAAGGGACAGGGGGCATTTCAGCCCCAGCATTTT	CASSKGQGAFQPQHF
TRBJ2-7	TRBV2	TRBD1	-	TGTGCCAGCAGTGAATACCGGGACAGGGTAAACTACGAGCAGTACTTC	CASSEYRDRVNYEQYF
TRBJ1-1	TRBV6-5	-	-	TGTGCCAGCAGTTCTGCACAGGGACGTATCGCTGAAGCTTTCTTT	CASSSAQGRIAEAFF
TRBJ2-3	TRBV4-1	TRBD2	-	TGCGCCAGCAGCCCGCGGGGGACTAGCGGGAGATTGTGGGAGGATACGCAGTATTTT	CASSPRGTSGRLWEDTQYF
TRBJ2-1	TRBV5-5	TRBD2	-	TGTGCCAGCAGCACACGGACTAGCGGGGGAGCAAGCAATGAGCAGTTCTTC	CASSTRTSGGASNEQFF
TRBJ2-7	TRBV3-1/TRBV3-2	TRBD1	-	TGTGCCAGCAGCCTGGGACGGGACAGTTTCTACGAGCAGTACTTC	CASSLGRDSFYEQYF
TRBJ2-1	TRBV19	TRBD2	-	TGTGCCAGTAGTTCCCCCTTCTCCGGGACTAGCGGGGGTCCCTACAATGAGCAGTTCTTC	CASSSPFSGTSGGPYNEQFF
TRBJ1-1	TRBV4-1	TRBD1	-	TGCGCCAGCAGCCAGACAGGGGTAGCGGTCAGGGCTTTCTTT	CASSQTGVAVRAFF
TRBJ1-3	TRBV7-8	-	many	TGTGCCAGCAGCTTAGTACAGTCGTCTGTCTCCGGAGGAAACACCATATATTTT	CASSLVQSSVSGGNTIYF
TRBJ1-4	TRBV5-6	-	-	TGTGCCAGCGGCGGTGACGCAACTAATGAAAAACTGTTTTTT	CASGGDATNEKLFF
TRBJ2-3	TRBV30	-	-	TGTGCCTGGACGGAGGCGGCGCTCACAGATACGCAGTATTTT	CAWTEAALTDTQYF
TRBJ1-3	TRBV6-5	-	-	TGTGCCAGCGCCCCGCCGGGGGGAGTCAAAAACACCATATATTTT	CASAPPGGVKNTIYF
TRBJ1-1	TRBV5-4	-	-	TGTGCCAGCAGCTGGGGGGGGCCGGGGAACACTGAAGCTTTCTTT	CASSWGGPGNTEAFF
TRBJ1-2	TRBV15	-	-	TGTGCCACCAGCAGTCACAGGGAGGGTGGTGGCTACACCTTC	CATSSHREGGGYTF
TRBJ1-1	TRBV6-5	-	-	TGTGCCAGCAGTTCGCGGGAATTTGTGACTGAAGCTTTCTTT	CASSSREFVTEAFF
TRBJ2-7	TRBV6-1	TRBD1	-	TGTGCCAGCAGTCCACGGACAGGAACCTACGAGCAGTACTTC	CASSPRTGTYEQYF
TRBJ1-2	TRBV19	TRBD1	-	TGTGCCAGTCATGAGGGGGCTGATGATTATGGCTACACCTTC	CASHEGADDYGYTF
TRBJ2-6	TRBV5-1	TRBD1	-	TGCGCCAGCAGCCCCAAAACAGGGGTAGCTGGGGCCAACGTCCTGACTTTC	CASSPKTGVAGANVLTF
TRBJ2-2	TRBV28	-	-	TGTGCCAGCAGTTTCACCGGGACTGTGAGGACCGGGGAGCTGTTTTTT	CASSFTGTVRTGELFF
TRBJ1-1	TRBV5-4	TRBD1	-	TGTGCCAGCAGCACCGGGACAGCCATGAACACTGAAGCTTTCTTT	CASSTGTAMNTEAFF
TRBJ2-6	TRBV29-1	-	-	TGCAGCGTGGGAAGCAATCTAGCTTCTGGGGCCAACGTCCTGACTTTC	CSVGSNLASGANVLTF
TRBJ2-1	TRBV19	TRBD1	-	TGTGCCAGTACCCCCCGGGACAGGGGAGTCAATGAGCAGTTCTTC	CASTPRDRGVNEQFF
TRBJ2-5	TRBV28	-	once	TGTGCCAGCAGTTGGTACGGAGAAAAAGAGACCCAGTACTTC	CASSWYGEKETQYF
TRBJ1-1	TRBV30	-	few	TGTGCCTGGAGTGTACGGACCGGAGGAGCTTTCTTT	CAWSVRTGGAFF
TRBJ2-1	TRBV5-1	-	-	TGCGCCAGCAGCTCGGAAGGGCGGACAGTCAATGAGCAGTTCTTC	CASSSEGRTVNEQFF
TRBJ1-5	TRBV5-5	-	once	TGTGCCAGCAGCCCCTACAGGGCAATCAGCAATCAGCCCCAGCATTTT	CASSPYRAISNQPQHF
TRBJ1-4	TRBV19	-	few	TGTGCCAGTAGGGGCAGTCTAAATGAAAAACTGTTTTTT	CASRGSLNEKLFF
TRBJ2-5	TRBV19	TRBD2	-	TGTGCCAGTAGCCAAGACGGGAGGGCCAAGGAGACCCAGTACTTC	CASSQDGRAKETQYF
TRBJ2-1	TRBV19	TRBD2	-	TGTGCCAGTAGTATCTTGACTAGCGGGCGAGACAATGAGCAGTTCTTC	CASSILTSGRDNEQFF
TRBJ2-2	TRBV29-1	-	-	TGCAGCGTTCAGGACACATACACCGGGGAGCTGTTTTTT	CSVQDTYTGELFF
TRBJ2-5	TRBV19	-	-	TGTGCCAGTAGTATTCTTATATCAGAGACCCAGTACTTC	CASSILISETQYF
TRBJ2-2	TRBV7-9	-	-	TGTGCCAGCCACGAACGGTTACCGAACACCGGGGAGCTGTTTTTT	CASHERLPNTGELFF
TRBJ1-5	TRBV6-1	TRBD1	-	TGTGCCAGCAGTGAGGCTAGGACAGGGTCTAATCAGCCCCAGCATTTT	CASSEARTGSNQPQHF
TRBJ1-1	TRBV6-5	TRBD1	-	TGTGCCAGCAGTATGGGACAGGGATACACTGAAGCTTTCTTT	CASSMGQGYTEAFF
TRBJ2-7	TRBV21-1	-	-	TGTGCCAGCAGCAAAGTCGGTGAGCAGTACTTC	CASSKVGEQYF
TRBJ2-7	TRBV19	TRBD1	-	TGTGCCAGTAGTATCACACCGGGACAGGGAATGTACGAGCAGTACTTC	CASSITPGQGMYEQYF
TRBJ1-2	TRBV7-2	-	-	TGTGCCAGCGCTGGAGAAGCCTTCTATGGCTACACCTTC	CASAGEAFYGYTF
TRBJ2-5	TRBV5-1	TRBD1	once	TGCGCCAGCAGCTCCAGGGGGTACCAAGAGACCCAGTACTTC	CASSSRGYQETQYF
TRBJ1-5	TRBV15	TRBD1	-	TGTGCCACCAGCAGAGCGGACAGGGGGACTAGCAATCAGCCCCAGCATTTT	CATSRADRGTSNQPQHF
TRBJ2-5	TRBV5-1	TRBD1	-	TGCGCCAGCAGCCCGACAGGGGGAGCGGAGACCCAGTACTTC	CASSPTGGAETQYF
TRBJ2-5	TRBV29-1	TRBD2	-	TGCAGCGTTCTTGGCGCAGCGGGGGGTTGGGAGACCCAGTACTTC	CSVLGAAGGWETQYF
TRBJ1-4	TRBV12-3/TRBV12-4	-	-	TGTGCCAGCAGAAGGGGTGATGAAAAACTGTTTTTT	CASRRGDEKLFF